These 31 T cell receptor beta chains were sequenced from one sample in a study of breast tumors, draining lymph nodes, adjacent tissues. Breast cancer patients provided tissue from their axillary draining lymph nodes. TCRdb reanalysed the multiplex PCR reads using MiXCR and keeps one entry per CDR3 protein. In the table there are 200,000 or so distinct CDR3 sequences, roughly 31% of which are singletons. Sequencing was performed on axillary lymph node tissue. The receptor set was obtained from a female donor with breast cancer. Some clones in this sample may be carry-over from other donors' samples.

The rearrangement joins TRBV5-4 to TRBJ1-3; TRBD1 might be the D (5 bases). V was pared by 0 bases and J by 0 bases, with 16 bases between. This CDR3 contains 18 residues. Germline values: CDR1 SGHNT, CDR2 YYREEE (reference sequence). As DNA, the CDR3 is TGTGCCAGCAGCTTGGGTGGGGCAGCCCAAATCTCTGGAAACACCATATATTTT. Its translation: CASSLGGAAQISGNTIYF.

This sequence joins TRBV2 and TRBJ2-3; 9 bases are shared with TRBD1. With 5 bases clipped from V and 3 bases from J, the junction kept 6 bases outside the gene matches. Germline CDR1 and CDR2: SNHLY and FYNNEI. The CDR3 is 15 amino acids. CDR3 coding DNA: TGTGCCAGCAGTCCACAGGGGGCTAGGACAGATACGCAGTATTTT. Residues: CASSPQGARTDTQYF.

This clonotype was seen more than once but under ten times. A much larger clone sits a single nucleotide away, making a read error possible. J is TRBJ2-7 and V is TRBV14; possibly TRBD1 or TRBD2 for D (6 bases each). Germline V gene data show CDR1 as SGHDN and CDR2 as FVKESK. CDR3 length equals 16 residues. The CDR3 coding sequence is TGTGCCAGCAGCCAAGCTGCGGGACAAGGATCCTACGCGCAGTACTTC. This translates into CASSQAAGQGSYAQYF.

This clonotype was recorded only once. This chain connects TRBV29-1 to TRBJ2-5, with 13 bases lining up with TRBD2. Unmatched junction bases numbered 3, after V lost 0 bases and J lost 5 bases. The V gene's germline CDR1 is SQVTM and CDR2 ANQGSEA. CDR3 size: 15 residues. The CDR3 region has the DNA TGCAGCGTTGAAGACGGGACTAGCGGGACGGAGACCCAGTACTTC. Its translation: CSVEDGTSGTETQYF.

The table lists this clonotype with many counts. This chain's CDR3 is CASSLASGGAGGVNEQFF. The CDR3 nucleotides read TGTGCCAGCAGCTTAGCGAGCGGGGGAGCGGGAGGGGTCAATGAGCAGTTCTTC. This chain uses TRBV7-3 with TRBJ2-1; TRBD2 aligns across 10 bases. Germline loops: CDR1 SGHTA, CDR2 FQGTGA. This CDR3 has 18 residues. J gave up 6 bases and V 2 bases, and 13 bases lay outside the gene matches.

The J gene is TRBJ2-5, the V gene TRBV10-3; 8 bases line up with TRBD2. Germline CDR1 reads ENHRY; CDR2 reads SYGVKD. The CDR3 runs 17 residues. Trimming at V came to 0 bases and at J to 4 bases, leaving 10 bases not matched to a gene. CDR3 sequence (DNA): TGTGCCATCAGTGAGTCCCAGTCAGCGGGAGAAGGAGAGACCCAGTACTTC. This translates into CAISESQSAGEGETQYF.

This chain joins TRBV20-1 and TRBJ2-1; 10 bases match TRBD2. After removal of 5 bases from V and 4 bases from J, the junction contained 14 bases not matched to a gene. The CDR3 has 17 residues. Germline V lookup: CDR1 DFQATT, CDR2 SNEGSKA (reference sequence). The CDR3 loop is CSAPGRGTSAPYNEQFF. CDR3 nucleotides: TGCAGTGCTCCAGGTCGCGGGACTAGCGCCCCTTACAATGAGCAGTTCTTC.

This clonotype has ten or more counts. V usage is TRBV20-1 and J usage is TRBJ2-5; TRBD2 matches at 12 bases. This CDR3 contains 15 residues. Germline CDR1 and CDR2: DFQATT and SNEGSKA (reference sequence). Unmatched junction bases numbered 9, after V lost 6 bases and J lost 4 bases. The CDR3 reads CSARGASGRAETQYF. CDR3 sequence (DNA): TGCAGTGCCCGGGGGGCTAGCGGGAGGGCAGAGACCCAGTACTTC.

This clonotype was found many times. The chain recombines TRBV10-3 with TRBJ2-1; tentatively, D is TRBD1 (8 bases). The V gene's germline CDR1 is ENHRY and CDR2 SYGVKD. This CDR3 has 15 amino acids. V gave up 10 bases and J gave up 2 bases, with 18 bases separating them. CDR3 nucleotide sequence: TGTGCCACCCACAGGGGGGGGCAGGCCTACAATGAGCAGTTCTTC. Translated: CATHRGGQAYNEQFF.

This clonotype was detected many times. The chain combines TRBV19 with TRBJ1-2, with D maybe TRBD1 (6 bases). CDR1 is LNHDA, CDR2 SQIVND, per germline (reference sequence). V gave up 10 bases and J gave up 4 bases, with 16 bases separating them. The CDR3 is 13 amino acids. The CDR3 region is CAKQEEGGYGYTF. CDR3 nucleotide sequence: TGTGCCAAACAAGAGGAGGGGGGCTATGGCTACACCTTC.

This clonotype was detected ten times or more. CDR3: CASSLGGALLNEQFF. CDR3 nucleotides: TGTGCCAGCAGTTTAGGCGGGGCCCTCCTCAATGAGCAGTTCTTC. The chain combines TRBV12-3 or TRBV12-4 with TRBJ2-1; D is possibly TRBD2 (6 bases). The CDR3 is 15 amino acids. V was cut by 1 base and J by 6 bases, with 13 bases left in between.

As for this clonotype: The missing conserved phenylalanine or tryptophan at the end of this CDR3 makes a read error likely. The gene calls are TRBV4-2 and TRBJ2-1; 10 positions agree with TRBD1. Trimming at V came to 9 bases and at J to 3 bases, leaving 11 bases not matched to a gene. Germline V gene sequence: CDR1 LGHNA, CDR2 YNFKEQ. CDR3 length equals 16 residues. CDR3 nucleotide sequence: TGTGCCAGTACCCGGACAGGGGGGGGCCTCTACAATGAGCAGTTCCTC. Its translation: CASTRTGGGLYNEQFL.

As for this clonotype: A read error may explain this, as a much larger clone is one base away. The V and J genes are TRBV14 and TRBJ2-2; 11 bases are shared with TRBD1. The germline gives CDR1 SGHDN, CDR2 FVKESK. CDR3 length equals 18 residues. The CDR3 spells CASSLRVGTGGGTGELSF. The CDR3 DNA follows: TGTGCCAGCAGCCTAAGGGTGGGGACAGGGGGTGGGACCGGGGAGCTGTCTTTT. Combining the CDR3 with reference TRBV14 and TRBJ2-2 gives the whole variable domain EAGVTQFPSHSVIEKGQTVTLRCDPISGHDNLYWYRRVMGKEIKFLLHFVKESKQDESGMPNNRFLAERTGGTYSTLKVQPAELEDSGVYFCASSLRVGTGGGTGELSFGEGSRLTVL.

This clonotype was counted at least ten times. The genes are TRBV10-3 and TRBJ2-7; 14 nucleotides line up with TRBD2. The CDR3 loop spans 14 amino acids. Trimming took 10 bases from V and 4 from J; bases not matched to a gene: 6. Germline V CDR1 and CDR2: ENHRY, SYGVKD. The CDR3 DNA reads TGTGCCAGCGGGACTAGCGGGAGATCGTACGAGCAGTACTTC. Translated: CASGTSGRSYEQYF.

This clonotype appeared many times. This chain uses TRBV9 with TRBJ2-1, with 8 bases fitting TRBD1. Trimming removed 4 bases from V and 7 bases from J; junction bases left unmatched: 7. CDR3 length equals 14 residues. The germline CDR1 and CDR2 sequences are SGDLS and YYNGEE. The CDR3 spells CASSTRTGLNEQFF. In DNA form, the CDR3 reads TGTGCCAGCAGCACCAGGACAGGGCTGAATGAGCAGTTCTTC.

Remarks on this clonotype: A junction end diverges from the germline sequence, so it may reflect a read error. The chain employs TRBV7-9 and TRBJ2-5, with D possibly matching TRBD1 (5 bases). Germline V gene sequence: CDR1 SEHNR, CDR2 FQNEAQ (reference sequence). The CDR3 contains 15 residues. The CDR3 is CASSRGTVIQETQHF. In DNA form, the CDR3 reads TGTGCCAGCAGCCGAGGAACGGTAATACAGGAGACCCAGCACTTC.

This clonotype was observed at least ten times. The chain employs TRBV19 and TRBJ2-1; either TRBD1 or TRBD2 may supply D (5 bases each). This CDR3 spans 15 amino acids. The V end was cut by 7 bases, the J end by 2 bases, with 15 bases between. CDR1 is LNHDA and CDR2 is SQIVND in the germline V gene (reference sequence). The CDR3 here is CASKGERSTYNEQFF. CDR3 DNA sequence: TGTGCCAGTAAAGGGGAGCGGTCCACCTACAATGAGCAGTTCTTC. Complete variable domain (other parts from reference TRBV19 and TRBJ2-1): DGGITQSPKYLFRKEGQNVTLSCEQNLNHDAMYWYRQDPGQGLRLIYYSQIVNDFQKGDIAEGYSVSREKKESFPLTVTSAQKNPTAFYLCASKGERSTYNEQFFGPGTRLTVL.

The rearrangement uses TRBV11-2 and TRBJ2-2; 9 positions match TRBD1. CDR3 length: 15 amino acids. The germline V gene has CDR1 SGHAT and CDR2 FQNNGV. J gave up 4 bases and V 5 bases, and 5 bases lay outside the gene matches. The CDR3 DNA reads TGTGCCAGCAGCCGCGACAGGGGGTTCACCGGGGAGCTGTTTTTT. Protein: CASSRDRGFTGELFF.

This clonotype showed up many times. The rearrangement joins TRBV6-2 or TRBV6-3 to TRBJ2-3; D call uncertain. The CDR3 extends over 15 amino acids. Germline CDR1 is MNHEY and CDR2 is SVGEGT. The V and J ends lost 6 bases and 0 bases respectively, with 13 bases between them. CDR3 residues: CASRGSRSSTDTQYF. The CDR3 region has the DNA TGTGCCAGCAGGGGTAGTCGGTCTAGCACAGATACGCAGTATTTT.

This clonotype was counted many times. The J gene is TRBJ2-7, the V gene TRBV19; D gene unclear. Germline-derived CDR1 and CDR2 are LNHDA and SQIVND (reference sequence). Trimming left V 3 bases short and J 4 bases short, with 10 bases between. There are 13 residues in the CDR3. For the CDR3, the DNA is TGTGCCAGTAGTATCACCGTTCAGTACGAGCAGTACTTC. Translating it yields CASSITVQYEQYF.

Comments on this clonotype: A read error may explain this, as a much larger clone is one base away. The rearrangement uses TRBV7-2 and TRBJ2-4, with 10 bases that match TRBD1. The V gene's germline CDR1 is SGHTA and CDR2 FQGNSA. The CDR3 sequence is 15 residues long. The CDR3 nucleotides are TGTGCCAGCAGCCCCACGACAGGGGGCCTTAACATTCAGCACTTC. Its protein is CASSPTTGGLNIQHF.

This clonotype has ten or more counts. CDR3 residues: CASKLSGGLYEQYF. The CDR3 DNA reads as TGCGCCAGCAAACTCTCGGGGGGGCTGTACGAGCAGTACTTC. V and J are TRBV5-1 and TRBJ2-7; 8 bases are a match to TRBD2. The V gene end was trimmed by 6 bases and the J gene end by 4 bases; junction bases not matched to a gene: 9. Germline V gene data show CDR1 as SGHRS and CDR2 as YFSETQ. This CDR3 has 14 residues. The whole variable domain, filled in from reference TRBV5-1 and TRBJ2-7, reads KAGVTQTPRYLIKTRGQQVTLSCSPISGHRSVSWYQQTPGQGLQFLFEYFSETQRNKGNFPGRFSGRQFSNSRSEMNVSTLELGDSALYLCASKLSGGLYEQYFGPGTRLTVT.

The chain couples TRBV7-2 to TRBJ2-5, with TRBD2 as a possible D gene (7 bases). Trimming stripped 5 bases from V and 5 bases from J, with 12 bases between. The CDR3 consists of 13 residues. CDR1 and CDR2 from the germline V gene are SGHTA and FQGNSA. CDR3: CASSIRGGETQYF. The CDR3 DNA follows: TGTGCCAGCAGCATAAGGGGGGGTGAGACCCAGTACTTC. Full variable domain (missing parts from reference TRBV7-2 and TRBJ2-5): GAGVSQSPSNKVTEKGKDVELRCDPISGHTALYWYRQSLGQGLEFLIYFQGNSAPDKSGLPSDRFSAERTGGSVSTLTIQRTQQEDSAVYLCASSIRGGETQYFGPGTRLLVL.

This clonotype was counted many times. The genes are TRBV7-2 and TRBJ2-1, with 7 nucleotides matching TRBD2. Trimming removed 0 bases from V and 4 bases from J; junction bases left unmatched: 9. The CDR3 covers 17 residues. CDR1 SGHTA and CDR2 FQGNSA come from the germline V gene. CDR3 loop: CASSLAVVSSGYNEQFF. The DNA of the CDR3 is TGTGCCAGCAGCTTAGCGGTTGTGTCTAGCGGATACAATGAGCAGTTCTTC. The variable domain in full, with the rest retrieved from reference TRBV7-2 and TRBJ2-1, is GAGVSQSPSNKVTEKGKDVELRCDPISGHTALYWYRQSLGQGLEFLIYFQGNSAPDKSGLPSDRFSAERTGGSVSTLTIQRTQQEDSAVYLCASSLAVVSSGYNEQFFGPGTRLTVL.

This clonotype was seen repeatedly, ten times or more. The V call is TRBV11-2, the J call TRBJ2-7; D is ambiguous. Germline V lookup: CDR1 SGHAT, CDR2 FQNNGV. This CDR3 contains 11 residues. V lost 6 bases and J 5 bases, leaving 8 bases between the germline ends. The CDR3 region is CASSPGNEQYF. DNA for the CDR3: TGTGCCAGCAGTCCCGGTAACGAGCAGTACTTC.

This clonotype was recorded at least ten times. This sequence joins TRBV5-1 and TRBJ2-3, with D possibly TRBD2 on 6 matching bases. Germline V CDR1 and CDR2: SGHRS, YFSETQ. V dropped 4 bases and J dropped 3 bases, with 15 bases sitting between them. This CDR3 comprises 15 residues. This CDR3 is CASSRGGAGTDTQYF. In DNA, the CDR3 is TGCGCCAGCAGCCGTGGAGGGGCCGGGACAGATACGCAGTATTTT.

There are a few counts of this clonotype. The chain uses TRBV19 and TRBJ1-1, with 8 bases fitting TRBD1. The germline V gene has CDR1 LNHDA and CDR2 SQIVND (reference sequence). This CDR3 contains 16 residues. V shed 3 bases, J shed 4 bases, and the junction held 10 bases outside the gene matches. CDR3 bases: TGTGCCAGTAGTATCCTAAGGGGGACAGGAACCACTGAAGCTTTCTTT. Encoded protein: CASSILRGTGTTEAFF.

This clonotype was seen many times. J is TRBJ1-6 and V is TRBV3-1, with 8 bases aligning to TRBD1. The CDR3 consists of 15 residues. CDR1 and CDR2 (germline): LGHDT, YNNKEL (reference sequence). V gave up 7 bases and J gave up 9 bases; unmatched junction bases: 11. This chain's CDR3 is CASTLGADRGSPLHF. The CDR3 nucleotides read TGTGCCAGCACCCTAGGCGCAGACAGGGGTTCACCCCTCCACTTT.

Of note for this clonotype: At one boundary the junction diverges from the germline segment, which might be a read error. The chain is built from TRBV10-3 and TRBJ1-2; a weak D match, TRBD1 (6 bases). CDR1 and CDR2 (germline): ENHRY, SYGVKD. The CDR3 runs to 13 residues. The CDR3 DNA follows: TGTGCCGTCAGTGAGTCTGGGACACGTGGCTACACCTTC. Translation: CAVSESGTRGYTF.

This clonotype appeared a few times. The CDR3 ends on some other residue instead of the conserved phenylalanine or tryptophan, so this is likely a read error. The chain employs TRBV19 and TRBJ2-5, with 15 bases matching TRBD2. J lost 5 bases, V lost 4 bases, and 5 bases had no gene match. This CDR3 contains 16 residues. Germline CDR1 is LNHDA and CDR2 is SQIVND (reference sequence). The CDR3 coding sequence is TGTGCCAGTAGTAGAGGGACTAGCGGGAGGAGTGAGACCCAGTACTCC. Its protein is CASSRGTSGRSETQYS.

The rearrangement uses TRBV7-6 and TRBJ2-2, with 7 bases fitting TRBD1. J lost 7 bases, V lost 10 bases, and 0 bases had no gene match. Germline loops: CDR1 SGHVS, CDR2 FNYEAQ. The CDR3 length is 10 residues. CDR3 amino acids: CATGGGELFF. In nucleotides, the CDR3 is TGTGCCACAGGGGGCGGGGAGCTGTTTTTT.